Presented here are 14 T cell receptor beta chains from one specimen sequenced in a study of brain T cells in children with intractable seizures. Method: immunoSEQ multiplex PCR; TCRdb's copy keeps in-frame clones and lacks some. The top ten hold roughly 6% of the sample, which has approximately 41,000 clones, 80% to 95% seen once. The material was peripheral blood, obtained at surgery. Receptors originate from a girl aged 2 to 10 with tuberous sclerosis and intractable seizures.

V usage is TRBV12-3 or TRBV12-4 and J usage is TRBJ2-5, with D uncertain. This CDR3 is built from 13 residues. V was trimmed by 3 bases and J by 5 bases, leaving 10 bases between them. CDR3 in DNA: TGTGCCAGCAGTTTTGCCCCGCGGGAGACCCAGTACTTC. Translation gives CASSFAPRETQYF.

The V call is TRBV20-1, the J call TRBJ2-1; D possibly corresponds to TRBD2 (7 bases). The V end lost 3 bases, the J end lost 5 bases, and 17 bases lay between the germline ends. Germline V gives CDR1 DFQATT, CDR2 SNEGSKA (reference sequence). The CDR3 extends over 15 amino acids. Written as DNA, the CDR3 is TGCAGTGCTAGTCTTGGCGGGGGCCCAAACAATGAGCAGTTCTTC. Translation gives CSASLGGGPNNEQFF.

Only one count was recorded for this clone. The CDR3 DNA is TGTGCCAGCAGCTTGTCCCCTTCGAGCAGGCGTGGCTACACCTTC. The encoded protein is CASSLSPSSRRGYTF. This rearrangement joins TRBV5-4 to TRBJ1-2; D is unclear. CDR1 and CDR2 from the germline V gene are SGHNT and YYREEE (reference sequence). The CDR3 sequence is 15 residues long. V gave up 1 base and J gave up 7 bases, with 17 bases separating them.

The chain uses TRBV6-5 and TRBJ1-2; 10 nucleotides match TRBD1. The CDR3 is made up of 15 amino acids. The V gene end was trimmed by 7 bases and the J gene end by 4 bases; junction bases not matched to a gene: 9. Germline loops: CDR1 MNHEY, CDR2 SVGAGI. CDR3 sequence reads: CASKASGTGVYGYTF. The DNA of the CDR3 is TGTGCCAGCAAAGCTTCCGGGACAGGGGTCTATGGCTACACCTTC.

This chain uses TRBV13 with TRBJ2-4, with D tentatively TRBD2 (6 bases). The CDR3 contains 19 residues. V lost 5 bases to trimming and J lost 0 bases, with 23 bases between them. CDR1 PRHDT and CDR2 FYEKMQ come from the germline V gene (reference sequence). DNA of the CDR3: TGTGCCAGCAGCCTAAAACGGACTCTAGCGCGACTAGCCAAAAACATTCAGTACTTC. Translated: CASSLKRTLARLAKNIQYF.

To note about this clone: One end of the junction is discordant with germline, which a read error may explain. The gene calls are TRBV5-8 and TRBJ2-3; the D is unclear. There are 14 residues in the CDR3. Germline V gene sequence: CDR1 SGHTS, CDR2 YDEGEE. The CDR3, as DNA: TGTGCCACCAGCTTGGCTGGGTTATCTGATACGCAGTATTTT. The encoded protein is CATSLAGLSDTQYF.

The J gene is TRBJ2-4, the V gene TRBV7-3; 7 bases align to TRBD1. The V segment lost 1 base and the J segment 9 bases; nucleotides outside the gene matches: 9. The CDR3 sequence is 15 residues long. The germline gives CDR1 SGHTA, CDR2 FQGTGA. The CDR3 DNA is TGTGCCAGCAGCTTAAATAGACAGGGTGGGAGCATTCAGTACTTC. Residues: CASSLNRQGGSIQYF.

This clone was observed once. The chain couples TRBV5-6 to TRBJ2-1; D is undetermined. V was pared by 5 bases and J by 2 bases, with 14 bases between. Germline V CDR1 and CDR2: SGHDT, YYEEEE. The CDR3 covers 15 residues. The CDR3 nucleotides are TGTGCCAGCAGGAATAGCCGCAGCCCCTACAATGAGCAGTTCTTC. Translation gives CASRNSRSPYNEQFF.

This clone was recorded once. J is TRBJ2-1 and V is TRBV4-1, with D perhaps given as TRBD1 or TRBD2 (6 bases each). The V end was cut by 0 bases, the J end by 3 bases, with 12 bases between. CDR3 length: 16 residues. Germline lookup yields CDR1 MGHRA and CDR2 YSYEKL. The CDR3 region has the DNA TGCGCCAGCAGCCAAGATCCGGGGGCACTCTACAATGAGCAGTTCTTC. It encodes CASSQDPGALYNEQFF.

The table lists this clone with a few counts. V is TRBV10-3 and J is TRBJ1-5; possibly TRBD1 for D (6 bases). This CDR3 spans 15 amino acids. Looked up from germline, CDR1 is ENHRY and CDR2 is SYGVKD. The ends were cut back, 2 bases at V and 1 base at J, with 9 bases in the middle. In nucleotides, the CDR3 is TGTGCCATCAGTGAGGGCAGGGGAAGCAATCAGCCCCAGCATTTT. It translates to CAISEGRGSNQPQHF.

The chain has TRBV6-8 and TRBJ1-2; D is perhaps TRBD1 (5 bases). Germline assignment: CDR1 MNHGY and CDR2 SAAAGT. V lost 4 bases, J lost 6 bases, and 27 bases lay in between. This CDR3 has 18 amino acids. The chain's CDR3 is CASSWTPGSAFWGHGYTF. Written as DNA, the CDR3 is TGTGCCAGCAGTTGGACTCCAGGGAGCGCATTTTGGGGACATGGCTACACCTTC.

This clone appeared a single time. The chain has TRBV10-3 and TRBJ2-7; 7 nucleotides line up with TRBD1. The V gene's germline CDR1 is ENHRY and CDR2 SYGVKD. The CDR3 contains 11 residues. The V gene end was trimmed by 8 bases and the J gene end by 2 bases; junction bases not matched to a gene: 0. CDR3 nucleotide sequence: TGTGCCATCGGACAGGCCTACGAGCAGTACGTC. Protein: CAIGQAYEQYV.

The CDR3 protein is CASSRTGAPNMNTEAFF. CDR3 in DNA: TGCGCCAGCAGCAGGACAGGAGCTCCTAACATGAACACTGAAGCTTTCTTT. V and J are TRBV5-1 and TRBJ1-1; 7 bases are a match to TRBD1. The germline V gene has CDR1 SGHRS and CDR2 YFSETQ. Trimming removed 4 bases from V and 0 bases from J; junction bases left unmatched: 12. CDR3 length: 17 amino acids.

The V gene is TRBV27, the J gene TRBJ2-7; either TRBD1 or TRBD2 may supply D (6 bases each). The CDR3 is made up of 16 amino acids. Germline CDR1 and CDR2: MNHEY and SMNVEV (reference sequence). V was shortened by 3 bases and J by 2 bases, with 17 bases between the two germline ends. For the CDR3, the DNA is TGTGCCAGCAGTTTTGGTGGGGGGCGTCCCCCCTACGAGCAGTACTTC. Encoded protein: CASSFGGGRPPYEQYF.